This T cell receptor beta chain was captured by sequencing in a study of response to subunit inactivated influenza vaccine. Study outcomes and limitations: Authors proposed each seasonal influenza vaccination draws in few new T cells.

TCRdb ran MiXCR on the RT-PCR reads and lists one entry per CDR3 protein. The sample gives approximately 700,000 distinct CDR3 sequences, 15% to 18% of which show up once; roughly 12% is in the top ten. Germline CDR1 MNHEY, CDR2 SMNVEV (reference sequence). Trimming removed 1 base from V and 5 bases from J; junction bases left unmatched: 7. CDR3 length equals 16 residues. This clonotype showed up just a few times. Its antigen is unknown. The genes are TRBV27 and TRBJ2-7, with TRBD1 identical over 11 bases. The sequencing used PBMCs from blood, collected about 12 days after vaccination. The clonotype was recovered from a man aged 50 to 60 who received an inactivated influenza vaccine. The CDR3 reads CASSLWTGGFSHEQYF. In DNA form, the CDR3 reads TGTGCCAGCAGTTTATGGACAGGGGGCTTCAGCCACGAGCAGTACTTC.